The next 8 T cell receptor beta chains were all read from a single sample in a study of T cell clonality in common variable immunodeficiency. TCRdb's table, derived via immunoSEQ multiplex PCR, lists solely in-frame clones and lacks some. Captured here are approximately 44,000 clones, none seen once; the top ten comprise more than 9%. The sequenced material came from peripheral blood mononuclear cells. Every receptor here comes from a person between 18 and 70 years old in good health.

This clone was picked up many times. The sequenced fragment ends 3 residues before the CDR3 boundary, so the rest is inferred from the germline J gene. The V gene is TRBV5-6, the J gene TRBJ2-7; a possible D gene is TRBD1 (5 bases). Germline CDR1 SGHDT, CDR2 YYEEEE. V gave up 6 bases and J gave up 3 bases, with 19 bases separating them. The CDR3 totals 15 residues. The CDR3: CASKVLGAGFYEQYF. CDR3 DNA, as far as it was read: TGTGCCAGCAAAGTATTAGGAGCAGGGTTCTACGAG.

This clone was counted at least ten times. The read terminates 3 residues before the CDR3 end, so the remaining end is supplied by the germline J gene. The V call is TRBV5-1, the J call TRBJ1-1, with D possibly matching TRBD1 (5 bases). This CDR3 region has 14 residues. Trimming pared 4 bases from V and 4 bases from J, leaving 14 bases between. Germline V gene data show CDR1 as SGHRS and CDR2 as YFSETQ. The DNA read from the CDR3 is TGCGCCAGCAGCCTCGACCGACAGAGCACTGAA. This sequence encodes CASSLDRQSTE. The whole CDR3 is CASSLDRQSTEAFF.

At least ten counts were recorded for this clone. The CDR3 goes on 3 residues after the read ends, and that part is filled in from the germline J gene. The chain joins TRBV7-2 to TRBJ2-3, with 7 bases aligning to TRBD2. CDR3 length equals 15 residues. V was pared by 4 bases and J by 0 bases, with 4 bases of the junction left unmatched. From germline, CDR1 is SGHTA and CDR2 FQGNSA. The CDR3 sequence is CASSWTRGSTDTQYF. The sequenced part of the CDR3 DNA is TGTGCCAGCAGCTGGACTAGGGGTAGCACAGATACG.

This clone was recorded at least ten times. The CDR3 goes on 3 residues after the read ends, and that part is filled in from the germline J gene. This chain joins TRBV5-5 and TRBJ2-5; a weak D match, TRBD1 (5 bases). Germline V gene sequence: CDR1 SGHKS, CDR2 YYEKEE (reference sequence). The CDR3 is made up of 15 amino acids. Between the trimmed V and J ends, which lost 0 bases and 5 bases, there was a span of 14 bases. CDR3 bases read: TGTGCCAGCAGCTTGGAGACAGCTCCTGGGGAGACC. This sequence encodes CASSLETAPGET. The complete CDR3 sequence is CASSLETAPGETQYF.

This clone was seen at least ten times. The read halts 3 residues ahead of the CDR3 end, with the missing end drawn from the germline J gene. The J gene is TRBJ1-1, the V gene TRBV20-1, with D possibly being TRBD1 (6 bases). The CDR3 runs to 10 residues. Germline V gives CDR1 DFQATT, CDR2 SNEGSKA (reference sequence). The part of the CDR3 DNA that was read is TGCAGTGCTCCACAGGGTAGG. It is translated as CSAPQGR. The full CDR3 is CSAPQGRAFF.

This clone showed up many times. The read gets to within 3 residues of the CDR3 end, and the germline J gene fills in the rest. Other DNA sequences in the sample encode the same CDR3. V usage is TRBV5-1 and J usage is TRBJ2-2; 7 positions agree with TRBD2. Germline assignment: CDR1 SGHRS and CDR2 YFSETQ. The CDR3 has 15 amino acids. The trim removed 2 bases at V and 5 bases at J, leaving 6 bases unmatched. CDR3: CASSLPGLPTGELFF. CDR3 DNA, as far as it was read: TGCGCCAGCAGCTTACCGGGACTACCTACCGGGGAG.

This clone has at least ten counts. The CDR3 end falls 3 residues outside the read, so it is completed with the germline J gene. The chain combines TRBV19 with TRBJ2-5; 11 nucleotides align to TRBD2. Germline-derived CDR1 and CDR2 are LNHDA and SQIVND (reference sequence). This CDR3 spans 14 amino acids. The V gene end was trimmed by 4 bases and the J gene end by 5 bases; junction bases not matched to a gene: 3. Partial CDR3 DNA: TGTGCCAGTAGTAGACTAGCGGGACACGAGACC. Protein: CASSRLAGHET. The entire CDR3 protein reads CASSRLAGHETQYF.

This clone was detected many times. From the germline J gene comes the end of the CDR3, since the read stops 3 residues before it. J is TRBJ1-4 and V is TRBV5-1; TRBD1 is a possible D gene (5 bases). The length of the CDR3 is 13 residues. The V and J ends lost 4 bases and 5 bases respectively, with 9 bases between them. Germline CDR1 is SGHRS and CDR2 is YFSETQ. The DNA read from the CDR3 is TGCGCCAGCAGCGTAGGGGTAAATGAAAAA. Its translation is CASSVGVNEK. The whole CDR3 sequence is CASSVGVNEKLFF.